A selection of T cell receptor beta chains follows, all from one sample in a study of identical twins. In TCRdb, the 5' RACE reads were re-called with MiXCR into one record per CDR3 protein. The top ten hold about 5.2% of the sample, which has approximately 210,000 distinct CDR3 sequences, approximately 9% seen once. Sequencing was performed on memory (CD45RO+) T cells sorted from blood. These receptors all come from a woman under 30 in good health. Each CDR3 is given with its conserved first and last residue. D genes are given only for firm matches. Expanded clones get a size class; other rows say once, few or many, or leave the size out.

D,size,V,J,CDR3,DNA
NA,NA,TRBV1,TRBJ2-5,CTSSRYGAPQLKETQYF,TGCACCAGCAGCCGCTACGGGGCGCCCCAGCTTAAGGAGACCCAGTACTTC
NA,many,TRBV12-3/TRBV12-4,TRBJ1-2,CASSPRGNYGYTF,TGTGCCAGCAGTCCCCGGGGTAATTATGGCTACACCTTC
NA,NA,TRBV6-1,TRBJ1-1,CASTRKGRGGNTEAFF,TGTGCCAGCACTCGAAAGGGGAGGGGGGGGAACACTGAAGCTTTCTTT
NA,NA,TRBV7-2,TRBJ2-1,CASSFNWGEQFF,TGTGCCAGCAGCTTTAACTGGGGGGAGCAGTTCTTC
NA,NA,TRBV6-5,TRBJ2-5,CASSYFGQQETQYF,TGTGCCAGCAGTTACTTCGGACAGCAAGAGACCCAGTACTTC
NA,NA,TRBV3-1,TRBJ2-1,CASSQEPRKPRWVDNEQFF,TGTGCCAGCTCCCAAGAGCCGCGGAAACCGCGCTGGGTCGACAATGAGCAGTTCTTC
TRBD2,few,TRBV11-2,TRBJ2-5,CASSLPLAGAETQYF,TGTGCCAGCAGCTTACCTCTAGCGGGAGCAGAGACCCAGTACTTC
NA,NA,TRBV10-3,TRBJ2-7,CAISESRQTDLSYEQYF,TGTGCCATCAGTGAGTCGAGGCAGACAGACCTCTCCTACGAGCAGTACTTC
NA,few,TRBV20-1,TRBJ2-3,CSAQWGGPSQYF,TGCAGTGCACAATGGGGGGGCCCTAGTCAGTATTTT
NA,NA,TRBV27,TRBJ2-2,CARGGGTHTGELFF,TGTGCCAGAGGAGGGGGGACGCACACCGGGGAGCTGTTTTTT
TRBD1,few,TRBV6-1,TRBJ1-1,CASSKKPDREFGEAFF,TGTGCCAGCAGCAAGAAACCGGACAGGGAATTTGGTGAAGCTTTCTTT
NA,many,TRBV20-1,TRBJ2-1,CSATLRLVGTEQFF,TGCAGTGCTACGTTGAGACTCGTAGGAACTGAGCAGTTCTTC
NA,NA,TRBV3-1,TRBJ1-2,CASSQGRGDGYTF,TGTGCCAGCAGCCAAGGCCGGGGAGACGGCTACACCTTC
NA,NA,TRBV11-2,TRBJ2-5,CASSLDLTQYF,TGTGCCAGCAGCTTAGATCTGACCCAGTACTTC
NA,NA,TRBV19,TRBJ1-4,CASSGHLEGRLFF,TGTGCCAGTAGTGGCCACCTCGAGGGGAGACTGTTTTTT
NA,many,TRBV5-1,TRBJ2-3,CASSSAGDTQYF,TGCGCCAGCAGTTCGGCCGGAGATACGCAGTATTTT
TRBD2,few,TRBV5-1,TRBJ2-7,CASSQAPGGLAGGDYEQYF,TGCGCCAGCAGCCAAGCCCCAGGTGGGTTAGCGGGAGGGGACTACGAGCAGTACTTC
TRBD1,few,TRBV10-3,TRBJ2-7,CASYGQGTYEQYF,TGTGCCAGCTACGGACAGGGAACCTACGAGCAGTACTTC
NA,NA,TRBV7-2,TRBJ2-7,CASSLEEGAEQYF,TGTGCCAGCAGCTTAGAAGAGGGAGCCGAGCAGTACTTC
NA,many,TRBV6-2/TRBV6-3,TRBJ1-1,CASTTGFFEAFF,TGTGCCAGCACCACAGGGTTTTTTGAAGCTTTCTTT
TRBD2,few,TRBV20-1,TRBJ2-5,CSARVVSGSEAQYF,TGCAGTGCTAGGGTCGTTAGCGGGTCTGAGGCCCAGTACTTC
TRBD2,once,TRBV7-8,TRBJ2-2,CASSRTSDTGELFF,TGTGCCAGCAGCCGGACTAGCGACACCGGGGAGCTGTTTTTT
TRBD1,NA,TRBV29-1,TRBJ2-2,CSGTGEAGRTGELFF,TGCAGCGGGACAGGGGAGGCGGGAAGGACCGGGGAGCTGTTTTTT
NA,few,TRBV6-5,TRBJ1-2,CASSSVRTYGYTF,TGTGCCAGCAGTTCGGTGCGAACCTATGGCTACACCTTC
TRBD1,medium-sized,TRBV11-2,TRBJ1-4,CASSYPGQGRTEKLFF,TGTGCCAGCAGCTACCCGGGACAGGGCAGGACTGAAAAACTGTTTTTT